The 19 T cell receptor beta chains below all came from one sample that was sequenced in a study of radiotherapy plus CTLA-4 blockade in lung cancer. Assay used: immunoSEQ multiplex PCR; TCRdb lists only in-frame clones, some missing. The profile shows roughly 90,000 clones, less than 80% of them singletons. Specimen: peripheral blood, collected from a patient treated with radiotherapy plus ipilimumab. All receptors come from a human donor with non-small cell lung cancer that progressed on radiotherapy plus ipilimumab.

J is TRBJ1-5 and V is TRBV28, with D tentatively TRBD1 (6 bases). This CDR3 has 16 residues. Germline V gene sequence: CDR1 MDHEN, CDR2 SYDVKM. The V end lost 10 bases, the J end lost 2 bases, and 21 bases lay between the germline ends. The CDR3, as DNA: TGTGCCATCCCGGCTCGAGGGGGGGTAGGCAATCAGCCCCAGCATTTT. This codes for CAIPARGGVGNQPQHF.

The chain couples TRBV14 to TRBJ2-1, with D possibly matching TRBD2 (6 bases). The CDR3 spans 15 residues. V was trimmed by 5 bases and J by 5 bases, leaving 16 bases between them. Germline lookup yields CDR1 SGHDN and CDR2 FVKESK. CDR3 loop: CASSWAGKADNEQFF. DNA of the CDR3: TGTGCCAGCAGCTGGGCGGGGAAAGCTGACAATGAGCAGTTCTTC.

The V call is TRBV7-9, the J call TRBJ2-5; no firm D call. The CDR3 consists of 13 residues. Germline V gene lookup returns CDR1 SEHNR and CDR2 FQNEAQ (reference sequence). The ends were cut back, 3 bases at V and 1 base at J, with 6 bases in the middle. The CDR3 DNA sequence: TGTGCCAGCAGCTTCTCCAGCCAAGAGACCCAGTACTTC. Translation: CASSFSSQETQYF.

The V gene is TRBV27, the J gene TRBJ2-7, with D perhaps matching TRBD2 (6 bases). This CDR3 is 14 amino acids long. Trimming stripped 3 bases from V and 0 bases from J, with 9 bases between. Germline-derived CDR1 and CDR2 are MNHEY and SMNVEV (reference sequence). The chain's CDR3 is CASSFGGPSYEQYF. As DNA, the CDR3 is TGTGCCAGCAGTTTTGGAGGGCCCTCCTACGAGCAGTACTTC.

This clone was seen many times. The rearrangement uses TRBV4-2 and TRBJ2-2, with a tentative D call TRBD2 (6 bases). Germline CDR1 is LGHNA and CDR2 is YNFKEQ. The CDR3 consists of 15 residues. Trimming cost V 0 bases and J 7 bases, with 12 bases left between them. The chain's CDR3 is CASSQDMDGGGELFF. CDR3 coding DNA: TGTGCCAGCAGCCAAGACATGGACGGGGGCGGGGAGCTGTTTTTT.

The CDR3 DNA follows: TGTGCCAGCAAGGTAACTGAAGCTTTCTTT. As protein: CASKVTEAFF. V is TRBV6-5 and J is TRBJ1-1; D call uncertain. The ends were cut back, 7 bases at V and 5 bases at J, with 5 bases in the middle. Germline CDR1 and CDR2: MNHEY and SVGAGI. CDR3 size: 10 residues.

The genes are TRBV28 and TRBJ1-2; a weak D match, TRBD1 (5 bases). CDR3 size: 13 residues. V lost 6 bases and J 8 bases, leaving 16 bases between the germline ends. Germline-derived CDR1 and CDR2 are MDHEN and SYDVKM. In DNA form, the CDR3 reads TGTGCCAGCAGCTACGCCGCGGGGGTAGGCTACACCTTC. Protein sequence: CASSYAAGVGYTF.

With respect to this clone: This CDR3 is also generated by other DNA sequences in the sample. The rearrangement links TRBV5-4 to TRBJ2-7, with 11 bases fitting TRBD2. V was pared by 4 bases and J by 6 bases, with 3 bases of the junction left unmatched. From germline, CDR1 is SGHNT and CDR2 YYREEE (reference sequence). The CDR3 is made up of 13 amino acids. CDR3 sequence reads: CASSPLAGGEQYF. CDR3 DNA: TGTGCCAGCAGCCCTCTAGCGGGAGGCGAGCAGTACTTC.

This clone was seen just once. This chain uses TRBV10-3 with TRBJ2-1; maybe TRBD2 (6 bases). With 0 bases removed from V and 6 bases from J, the gap between germline ends came to 12 bases. This CDR3 has 15 amino acids. Germline V CDR1 and CDR2: ENHRY, SYGVKD. CDR3 nucleotide sequence: TGTGCCATCAGTGAGTCTGGGACTCGACTCAATGAGCAGTTCTTC. Translated: CAISESGTRLNEQFF.

The genes are TRBV5-1 and TRBJ1-3; D unresolved. V lost 0 bases and J 8 bases, leaving 12 bases between the germline ends. The CDR3 has 14 residues. CDR1 is SGHRS and CDR2 is YFSETQ in the germline V gene. Here the CDR3 reads CASSLVPGQDTIYF. In DNA form, the CDR3 reads TGCGCCAGCAGCTTGGTGCCAGGCCAAGACACCATATATTTT.

The rearrangement links TRBV25-1 to TRBJ1-5; no definite D call. CDR1 MGHDK and CDR2 SYGVNS come from the germline V gene. The CDR3 contains 14 residues. Trimming stripped 2 bases from V and 9 bases from J, with 14 bases between. The CDR3 nucleotides are TGTGCCAGCAGTGAAGTAGGTCGTACGGGGCCCCAGCATTTT. The encoded protein is CASSEVGRTGPQHF.

The rearrangement joins TRBV29-1 to TRBJ1-1, with D possibly being TRBD1 (6 bases). The V gene's germline CDR1 is SQVTM and CDR2 ANQGSEA. This CDR3 is built from 13 residues. V was cut by 6 bases and J by 4 bases, with 15 bases left in between. CDR3 sequence reads: CSVHTGFSTEAFF. The CDR3 nucleotides read TGCAGCGTGCACACAGGGTTTTCCACTGAAGCTTTCTTT.

A note on this clone: The junction departs from the called germline gene at one end, perhaps through a read error. The gene calls are TRBV10-3 and TRBJ2-1; no reliable D call. This CDR3 comprises 13 residues. CDR1 ENHRY and CDR2 SYGVKD come from the germline V gene. The CDR3 protein is CAISDWPGNGQFF. DNA of the CDR3: TGTGCCATCAGTGATTGGCCTGGGAATGGGCAGTTCTTC.

This clone was detected only a few times. This rearrangement joins TRBV10-3 to TRBJ1-1; tentatively, D is TRBD1 (6 bases). The V end lost 8 bases, the J end lost 5 bases, and 12 bases lay between the germline ends. Per the germline V gene, CDR1 is ENHRY and CDR2 is SYGVKD. CDR3 length: 12 residues. CDR3 sequence (DNA): TGTGCCATCTCTGTGGGGGCAACTGAAGCTTTCTTT. Protein sequence: CAISVGATEAFF.

The CDR3 DNA sequence: TGTGCCAGCAGTGCCAGGACTGAGGGCAACTATGGCTACACCTTC. It translates to CASSARTEGNYGYTF. The chain employs TRBV6-4 and TRBJ1-2; D unresolved. Deletions cut 4 bases from V and 2 bases from J, with 14 bases between. Germline V gene data show CDR1 as MRHNA and CDR2 as SNTAGT. There are 15 residues in the CDR3.

This clone has a single count. The chain uses TRBV20-1 and TRBJ2-7; D tentatively fits TRBD1 or TRBD2 (5 bases each). Per germline, CDR1 DFQATT and CDR2 SNEGSKA (reference sequence). The CDR3 contains 11 residues. Trimming cost V 5 bases and J 7 bases, with 12 bases left between them. CDR3 loop: CSAGERGEQYF. The CDR3 DNA follows: TGCAGTGCTGGGGAGAGGGGAGAGCAGTACTTC.

The chain combines TRBV5-1 with TRBJ2-7; no reliable D call. The germline V gene has CDR1 SGHRS and CDR2 YFSETQ. V was pared by 0 bases and J by 0 bases, with 7 bases between. The CDR3 length is 14 residues. CDR3 nucleotides: TGCGCCAGCAGCTTGGGGTCAAGCTCCTACGAGCAGTACTTC. Protein: CASSLGSSSYEQYF.

This clone was picked up a small number of times. This chain uses TRBV6-1 with TRBJ1-2; D call uncertain. V was shortened by 1 base and J by 4 bases, with 16 bases between the two germline ends. This CDR3 region has 16 residues. The germline gives CDR1 MNHNS, CDR2 SASEGT. This CDR3 is CASSEVSTPGRYGYTF. DNA for the CDR3: TGTGCCAGCAGTGAAGTATCCACTCCGGGCCGCTATGGCTACACCTTC.

In its sample, this clone was seen a few times. V and J are TRBV25-1 and TRBJ1-6; a possible D gene is TRBD1 (6 bases). The V and J ends lost 7 bases and 8 bases respectively, with 12 bases between them. The germline CDR1 and CDR2 sequences are MGHDK and SYGVNS. This CDR3 spans 13 amino acids. The CDR3 DNA follows: TGTGCCAGCAACCGGGGGGCGCATTCACCCCTCCACTTT. Its translation is CASNRGAHSPLHF.